This entry features one TCR beta chain sequence. Per the germline V gene, CDR1 is SNHLY and CDR2 is FYNNEI. The CDR3 has 15 amino acids. V was pared by 2 bases and J by 3 bases, with 13 bases between. These data originate in a study of Graves' ophthalmopathy and Graves' hyperthyroidism. Ophthalmopathy donors were characterized by moderate-to-severe activity, CAS of at least 3, NOSPECS of at least 4, and duration under 3 months. Patients with other autoimmune diseases, uncontrolled infections, pregnancy or lactation were excluded. Reliance was placed on clinical symptoms, serum thyroxine, TRAb, thyroid ultrasound and orbital computed tomography for diagnosis. Amplification of TCR beta CDR3 regions used RNA transcripts. The first-round RT-PCR employed HTBI primers together with the Qiagen OneStep RT-PCR kit. A multiplex PCR was then performed as the second round. TCRdb ran MiXCR on the multiplex PCR reads and lists one entry per CDR3 protein. The data hold roughly 700,000 distinct CDR3 sequences, with roughly two fifths observed a single time.

The V gene is TRBV2, the J gene TRBJ1-2, with D perhaps TRBD1 (5 bases). The clonotype was recovered from an adult man with Graves' ophthalmopathy. Sequenced material: peripheral blood. CDR3 region: CASSESGQGDYGYTF. In DNA, the CDR3 is TGTGCCAGCAGTGAATCGGGGCAGGGCGACTATGGCTACACCTTC.